This TCR beta chain comes out of a study of beta chain features in type 1 diabetes. Overall study results and limits: Across all four CD4+ subsets, people with type 1 diabetes showed modestly shorter TCRB CDR3s. The study notes PCR might favor shorter templates equally in patients and controls.

Points on this clone: Its antigen is still unknown.

What was sequenced were expressed TCRB transcripts, since all of the isolated RNA had been reverse transcribed. The data were produced by immunoSEQ multiplex PCR, yet TCRdb's version contains in-frame clones alone and is incomplete. Here the sample spans hundreds of thousands of clones, approximately 15% being singletons. The sample was naive CD4+ T cells from blood. This TCR was sampled from a man aged 18 to 35 with type 1 diabetes.

CDR3 protein: CAWTQDYTQYF. The CDR3 nucleotides are TGTGCCTGGACTCAAGACTATACGCAGTATTTT. The genes are TRBV30 and TRBJ2-3; no reliable D call. Per germline, CDR1 GTSNPN and CDR2 SVGIG (reference sequence). Trimming removed 4 bases from V and 7 bases from J, with 9 bases in between. This CDR3 has 11 amino acids.